One sample yielded the 16 T cell receptor beta chains listed below, sequenced in a study of OX40 agonist ivuxolimab in advanced cancers. The table came from immunoSEQ multiplex PCR; TCRdb's copy has only in-frame clones and leaves some out. The table has about 83,000 clones, roughly 85% seen once. Sequenced here: CD4+ or CD8+ T cells sorted from blood, sampled in a trial of the OX40 agonist ivuxolimab. Source of these receptors: an adult with an advanced solid tumor such as melanoma, head and neck, liver or kidney cancer.

The V gene is TRBV5-1, the J gene TRBJ1-2, with a weak D call TRBD1 (5 bases). Germline V gene sequence: CDR1 SGHRS, CDR2 YFSETQ. Trimming took off 4 bases at V and 8 bases at J, with 24 bases between the two ends. CDR3 length equals 16 residues. Written as DNA, the CDR3 is TGCGCCAGCAGCACCATAAATACCGGGACGAGTGGAGGCTACACCTTC. Residues: CASSTINTGTSGGYTF.

J is TRBJ2-7 and V is TRBV5-5, with D possibly TRBD2 on 6 matching bases. The ends were cut back, 0 bases at V and 5 bases at J, with 21 bases in the middle. Germline lookup yields CDR1 SGHKS and CDR2 YYEKEE (reference sequence). The length of the CDR3 is 17 residues. Written as DNA, the CDR3 is TGTGCCAGCAGCTTGGGTTGGGACTCCTTCCCGGACCACGAGCAGTACTTC. Its protein is CASSLGWDSFPDHEQYF.

The chain combines TRBV19 with TRBJ2-7, with D possibly TRBD2 on 5 matching bases. Trimming stripped 6 bases from V and 2 bases from J, with 14 bases between. This CDR3 is 14 amino acids long. CDR1 and CDR2 (germline): LNHDA, SQIVND (reference sequence). In DNA, the CDR3 is TGTGCCAGTAGCCAGACCGGGGTGGCCTACGAGCAGTACTTC. Its translation: CASSQTGVAYEQYF.

DNA for the CDR3: TGTGCCATCAGTGAGTCGAGCGGAGGCCGCGGGACCGGGGAGCTGTTTTTT. Protein product: CAISESSGGRGTGELFF. The rearrangement joins TRBV10-3 to TRBJ2-2; D perhaps matches TRBD2 (5 bases). Between the trimmed V and J ends, which lost 0 bases and 5 bases, there was a span of 16 bases. Germline-derived CDR1 and CDR2 are ENHRY and SYGVKD. The CDR3 is made up of 17 amino acids.

CDR3 nucleotides: TGTGCCAGCAGTCGGGGACAGGGGGACACTGAAGCTTTCTTT. Translation: CASSRGQGDTEAFF. The V call is TRBV6-6, the J call TRBJ1-1, with 11 bases fitting TRBD1. CDR3 length: 14 residues. With V trimmed by 5 bases and J by 3 bases, 2 bases remained unmatched. The germline CDR1 and CDR2 sequences are MNHNY and SVGAGI (reference sequence).

The chain carries TRBV9 and TRBJ2-1; D ambiguous. The germline V gene has CDR1 SGDLS and CDR2 YYNGEE. Trimming removed 3 bases at V and 9 bases at J, with 7 bases between. The CDR3 loop spans 11 amino acids. The CDR3 nucleotides are TGTGCCAGCAGCGCATCCGTTGAGCAGTTCTTC. Protein sequence: CASSASVEQFF.

This clone was counted once. V usage is TRBV30 and J usage is TRBJ1-5; D remains unclear. V lost 0 bases to trimming and J lost 4 bases, with 7 bases between them. There are 13 residues in the CDR3. Germline V gives CDR1 GTSNPN, CDR2 SVGIG (reference sequence). Written as DNA, the CDR3 is TGTGCCTGGAGTGTACGGCAAAATCAGCCCCAGCATTTT. It codes for CAWSVRQNQPQHF.

In its sample, this clone was seen a few times. The chain links TRBV5-1 to TRBJ1-2, with TRBD1 identical over 8 bases. Germline CDR1 is SGHRS and CDR2 is YFSETQ. After removal of 2 bases from V and 4 bases from J, the junction contained 7 bases not matched to a gene. This CDR3 has 15 residues. CDR3 residues: CASSFGQGIFYGYTF. CDR3 DNA: TGCGCCAGCAGCTTCGGACAGGGTATCTTCTATGGCTACACCTTC.

V gene TRBV6-5 combines with J gene TRBJ1-2, with D maybe TRBD1 (5 bases). Between the trimmed V and J ends, which lost 2 bases and 4 bases, there was a span of 8 bases. Germline CDR1 reads MNHEY; CDR2 reads SVGAGI. The CDR3 consists of 13 residues. CDR3 nucleotides: TGTGCCAGCAGTTACACAGGATTCTATGGCTACACCTTC. It translates to CASSYTGFYGYTF.

This clone was detected only once. The rearrangement uses TRBV23-1 and TRBJ2-7; D may be TRBD1 (6 bases). TRBV23-1 is annotated as an ORF whose role is uncertain. Trimming removed 6 bases at V and 4 bases at J, with 19 bases between. The CDR3 has 15 residues. This chain's CDR3 is CASRGAGALGYEQYF. DNA of the CDR3: TGCGCCAGCAGGGGGGCAGGCGCCTTAGGATACGAGCAGTACTTC.

The rearrangement joins TRBV7-2 to TRBJ2-3; D call uncertain. The CDR3 contains 13 residues. Trimming left V 1 base short and J 4 bases short, with 6 bases between. Germline values: CDR1 SGHTA, CDR2 FQGNSA. DNA for the CDR3: TGTGCCAGCAGCTTAGTCCGGGCAGATACGCAGTATTTT. Translation gives CASSLVRADTQYF.

The genes are TRBV6-6 and TRBJ2-2; D unresolved. The CDR3 is 13 residues long. The V gene lost 6 bases and the J gene lost 5 bases, with 10 bases spanning the gap. Per germline, CDR1 MNHNY and CDR2 SVGAGI (reference sequence). The CDR3: CASRGPATGELFF. The CDR3 nucleotides are TGTGCCAGCAGAGGACCCGCTACCGGGGAGCTGTTTTTT.

The chain uses TRBV18 and TRBJ2-2; 8 nucleotides agree with TRBD2. The CDR3 is made up of 16 amino acids. Germline V gene sequence: CDR1 KGHSH, CDR2 LQKENI. V was clipped by 3 bases and J by 3 bases; unmatched bases: 6. DNA for the CDR3: TGTGCCAGCTCACCTTCGGGGGGGGCCGACACCGGGGAGCTGTTTTTT. Translating gives CASSPSGGADTGELFF.

This clone came up a few times. This sequence joins TRBV28 and TRBJ1-1; D uncertain. CDR1 MDHEN and CDR2 SYDVKM come from the germline V gene. The V end was cut by 5 bases, the J end by 8 bases, with 12 bases between. This CDR3 region has 12 residues. CDR3 amino acids: CASSNQRAEAFF. CDR3 DNA: TGTGCCAGCAGTAACCAGAGGGCCGAAGCTTTCTTT.

As regards this clone: The sample holds other DNA sequences that translate to the same CDR3. The chain joins TRBV29-1 to TRBJ1-3; D is undetermined. Deletions cut 1 base from V and 0 bases from J, with 4 bases between. Looked up from germline, CDR1 is SQVTM and CDR2 is ANQGSEA. The length of the CDR3 is 13 residues. The CDR3 loop is CSVEGGSGNTIYF. The CDR3 DNA sequence: TGCAGCGTTGAAGGGGGCTCTGGAAACACCATATATTTT. The full variable domain, with the rest looked up from reference TRBV29-1 and TRBJ1-3, is SAVISQKPSRDICQRGTSLTIQCQVDSQVTMMFWYRQQPGQSLTLIATANQGSEATYESGFVIDKFPISRPNLTFSTLTVSNMSPEDSSIYLCSVEGGSGNTIYFGEGSWLTVV.

The rearrangement joins TRBV25-1 to TRBJ1-2; the D is unclear. Germline CDR1 reads MGHDK; CDR2 reads SYGVNS. This CDR3 spans 13 amino acids. V was cut by 4 bases and J by 4 bases, with 10 bases left in between. CDR3 DNA: TGTGCCAGCAGTGTCACGGGAGGCTATGGCTACACCTTC. It translates to CASSVTGGYGYTF.